Following are 29 T cell receptor beta chains from one sample sequenced in a study of shared T cell receptors in the human thymus. Here immunoSEQ multiplex PCR was the method, and the copy in TCRdb shows in-frame clones only, minus some. The sample contains fewer than 700,000 clones, more than 75% of which appear only once. The same sample was also used in a study of human thymus T cells.

Material for sequencing was thymocytes. These receptors were collected from a boy less than two years old with a congenital heart defect.

The CDR3 region has the DNA TGTGCCAGCGGTCCCGGGACAGCCTACAATGAGCAGTTCTTC. It translates to CASGPGTAYNEQFF. V usage is TRBV2 and J usage is TRBJ2-1; 7 bases match TRBD1. Germline V gene sequence: CDR1 SNHLY, CDR2 FYNNEI. Germline trimming cut 8 bases from V and 2 bases from J; bases unmatched to any gene: 6. CDR3 length equals 14 residues.

This chain uses TRBV29-1 with TRBJ2-1; the match to TRBD2 covers 14 bases. The CDR3 runs to 15 residues. V shed 6 bases, J shed 16 bases, and the junction held 17 bases outside the gene matches. Germline V gene sequence: CDR1 SQVTM, CDR2 ANQGSEA. As DNA, the CDR3 is TGCAGCGTGACCCCCGGGACTAGCGGGAGCCCAGGGGGTTTCTTC. Translated: CSVTPGTSGSPGGFF.

This sequence joins TRBV14 and TRBJ2-7; 10 bases map to TRBD2. The CDR3 runs 17 residues. CDR1 is SGHDN and CDR2 is FVKESK in the germline V gene. V lost 8 bases and J lost 1; bases outside the gene matches: 14. The CDR3 loop reads CASSSVASGSQSYEQYF. Here the CDR3 DNA reads TGTGCCAGCTCCTCGGTGGCTAGCGGGAGTCAATCCTACGAGCAGTACTTC.

The chain uses TRBV4-3 and TRBJ2-3; the match to TRBD2 covers 10 bases. Germline values: CDR1 LGHNA, CDR2 YSLEER. V lost 4 bases to trimming and J lost 6 bases; unmatched junction nucleotides: 16. The CDR3 sequence is 18 residues long. The CDR3 loop is CASSRYALASGSLDTQYF. In DNA form, the CDR3 reads TGCGCCAGCAGCCGGTACGCCCTGGCTAGCGGGAGTTTGGATACGCAGTATTTT.

This clone was observed a handful of times. V is TRBV5-4 and J is TRBJ2-1, with 9 bases matching TRBD2. The CDR3 totals 16 residues. From germline, CDR1 is SGHNT and CDR2 YYREEE (reference sequence). V dropped 5 bases and J dropped 4; count of bases not matched to a gene: 10. As DNA, the CDR3 is TGTGCCAGCAGTACTAGCGGGTTAGCCGGGTACAATGAGCAGTTCTTC. Its translation: CASSTSGLAGYNEQFF. The variable domain in full, completed from reference TRBV5-4 and TRBJ2-1, reads ETGVTQSPTHLIKTRGQQVTLRCSSQSGHNTVSWYQQALGQGPQFIFQYYREEENGRGNFPPRFSGLQFPNYSSELNVNALELDDSALYLCASSTSGLAGYNEQFFGPGTRLTVL.

V usage is TRBV27 and J usage is TRBJ1-1; 10 positions match TRBD1. The length of the CDR3 is 16 residues. V gave up 5 bases and J gave up 4 bases; unmatched junction bases: 10. Germline V gene lookup returns CDR1 MNHEY and CDR2 SMNVEV (reference sequence). Here the CDR3 DNA reads TGTGCCAGCAGTCCCCCCTGGGACAGGGGAGGCACTGAAGCTTTCTTT. Translation: CASSPPWDRGGTEAFF.

The rearrangement links TRBV28 to TRBJ1-5, with D perhaps matching TRBD1 (5 bases). Trimming removed 5 bases at V and 0 bases at J, with 20 bases between. Per the germline V gene, CDR1 is MDHEN and CDR2 is SYDVKM. The CDR3 extends over 18 amino acids. Here the CDR3 DNA reads TGTGCCAGCAGTCCTGGCCAGGGCCTCCCTTATAGCAATCAGCCCCAGCATTTT. The encoded protein is CASSPGQGLPYSNQPQHF.

This CDR3 is CASSGGLAGDGETQYF. The CDR3 bases are TGTGCCAGTAGCGGGGGACTAGCGGGAGATGGGGAGACCCAGTACTTC. The chain has TRBV19 and TRBJ2-5; 14 nucleotides line up with TRBD2. CDR1 is LNHDA and CDR2 is SQIVND in the germline V gene (reference sequence). V dropped 6 bases and J dropped 5; count of bases not matched to a gene: 8. This CDR3 spans 16 amino acids.

This chain uses TRBV6-5 with TRBJ2-7, with 10 nucleotides matching TRBD2. Germline V CDR1 and CDR2: MNHEY, SVGAGI. The CDR3 has 15 amino acids. Trimming at V came to 6 bases and at J to 5 bases, leaving 10 bases not matched to a gene. CDR3 nucleotides: TGTGCCAGCAGCCCCCGGCTAGCGGGAGCCCACGAGCAGTACTTC. It specifies CASSPRLAGAHEQYF.

The rearrangement joins TRBV28 to TRBJ1-2, with 8 bases identical to TRBD1. The CDR3 sequence is 16 residues long. Trimming at V came to 3 bases and at J to 5 bases, leaving 11 bases not matched to a gene. In germline, CDR1 is MDHEN, CDR2 SYDVKM. The CDR3 DNA follows: TGTGCCAGCAGTTTGGGGACAGGCCGATTAGGGTATGGCTACACCTTC. As protein: CASSLGTGRLGYGYTF.

The chain uses TRBV5-6 and TRBJ2-1; D may be TRBD2 (6 bases). Germline-derived CDR1 and CDR2 are SGHDT and YYEEEE. V was clipped by 4 bases and J by 2 bases, with 16 bases between them. The length of the CDR3 is 16 residues. CDR3 sequence reads: CASSPPIWGAYNEQFF. Written as DNA, the CDR3 is TGTGCCAGCAGCCCTCCTATTTGGGGGGCCTACAATGAGCAGTTCTTC.

The rearrangement joins TRBV30 to TRBJ2-7; D is undetermined. Trimming left V 5 bases short and J 2 bases short, with 16 bases between. Germline V gives CDR1 GTSNPN, CDR2 SVGIG (reference sequence). CDR3 length: 14 amino acids. Here the CDR3 DNA reads TGTGCCTGGGGTGAGGAGACGGTGCCCTACGAGCAGTACTTC. The encoded protein is CAWGEETVPYEQYF.

V and J are TRBV28 and TRBJ2-1, with unresolved D. The CDR3 loop spans 17 amino acids. Trimming pared 5 bases from V and 2 bases from J, leaving 19 bases between. Germline V lookup: CDR1 MDHEN, CDR2 SYDVKM. CDR3 sequence: CASSPPIPTDTYNEQFF. The DNA of the CDR3 is TGTGCCAGCAGTCCCCCTATCCCGACTGATACCTACAATGAGCAGTTCTTC.

The chain is built from TRBV4-3 and TRBJ2-1; TRBD1 aligns across 8 bases. Germline lookup yields CDR1 LGHNA and CDR2 YSLEER. V shed 0 bases, J shed 4 bases, and the junction held 5 bases outside the gene matches. The CDR3 has 16 residues. The CDR3 nucleotides are TGCGCCAGCAGCCAAGATCGCCAGGGGGCTTACAATGAGCAGTTCTTC. Translated: CASSQDRQGAYNEQFF.

The chain carries TRBV7-9 and TRBJ2-4; D gene uncertain. The germline CDR1 and CDR2 sequences are SEHNR and FQNEAQ (reference sequence). V was cut by 11 bases and J by 6 bases, with 14 bases left in between. This CDR3 contains 12 residues. CDR3 sequence (DNA): TGTGCCCTCGAAACTCCGGGAAACATTCAGTACTTC. It is translated as CALETPGNIQYF.

The chain carries TRBV4-3 and TRBJ2-1; the match to TRBD2 covers 9 bases. Germline assignment: CDR1 LGHNA and CDR2 YSLEER. The CDR3 loop spans 15 amino acids. Losses at the gene ends were 3 bases for V and 6 bases for J; bases not matched to a gene: 6. CDR3 sequence (DNA): TGCGCCAGCAGCCAGGTTAGCGGGAGTGGCAATGAGCAGTTCTTC. This codes for CASSQVSGSGNEQFF.

The V and J genes are TRBV7-2 and TRBJ2-2; tentatively, D is TRBD1 (5 bases). This CDR3 is 14 amino acids long. Trimming took off 5 bases at V and 4 bases at J, with 11 bases between the two ends. Germline CDR1 SGHTA, CDR2 FQGNSA. The CDR3 coding sequence is TGTGCCAGCAGCACGGCTAGGGGCACCGGGGAGCTGTTTTTT. The encoded protein is CASSTARGTGELFF.

This clone was detected once. V gene TRBV29-1 combines with J gene TRBJ2-7, with TRBD1 identical over 9 bases. The V segment lost 7 bases and the J segment 3 bases; nucleotides outside the gene matches: 10. The CDR3 runs to 14 residues. Looked up from germline, CDR1 is SQVTM and CDR2 is ANQGSEA. The chain's CDR3 is CSAAEGQGGYEQYF. Here the CDR3 DNA reads TGCAGCGCCGCCGAGGGACAGGGTGGCTACGAGCAGTACTTC.

The chain joins TRBV9 to TRBJ2-1; D possibly corresponds to TRBD2 (7 bases). The CDR3 loop spans 16 amino acids. Germline lookup yields CDR1 SGDLS and CDR2 YYNGEE. V lost 0 bases and J 10 bases, leaving 20 bases between the germline ends. The CDR3 coding sequence is TGTGCCAGCAGCGTAGAAGGGGGAGGGCCCGTGGGGGAGCAGTTCTTC. This gives the protein CASSVEGGGPVGEQFF. The complete variable domain, with remaining parts taken from reference TRBV9 and TRBJ2-1, reads DSGVTQTPKHLITATGQRVTLRCSPRSGDLSVYWYQQSLDQGLQFLIQYYNGEERAKGNILERFSAQQFPDLHSELNLSSLELGDSALYFCASSVEGGGPVGEQFFGPGTRLTVL.

The chain joins TRBV18 to TRBJ1-4; D is unresolved. Per germline, CDR1 KGHSH and CDR2 LQKENI. There are 15 residues in the CDR3. Trimming pared 0 bases from V and 6 bases from J, leaving 11 bases between. CDR3 DNA sequence: TGTGCCAGCTCACCACCGGGCTCTTCTTATGAAAAACTGTTTTTT. It yields the protein CASSPPGSSYEKLFF.

The chain employs TRBV18 and TRBJ2-7; 10 bases map to TRBD2. The ends lost 2 bases at V and 3 bases at J; junction bases unmatched: 7. Germline V gene lookup returns CDR1 KGHSH and CDR2 LQKENI. The CDR3 spans 16 residues. The CDR3 DNA reads TGTGCCAGCTCACCAGGTAGCGGGAGGTGCCGCTACGAGCAGTACTTC. Its protein product is CASSPGSGRCRYEQYF.

V and J are TRBV9 and TRBJ2-7; 7 bases match TRBD1. J was trimmed by 0 bases and V by 4 bases; bases with no gene match: 13. Per germline, CDR1 SGDLS and CDR2 YYNGEE. CDR3 size: 17 residues. CDR3 protein: CASSPPPGQANSYEQYF. In DNA form, the CDR3 reads TGTGCCAGCAGCCCACCCCCTGGACAGGCTAACTCCTACGAGCAGTACTTC.

The rearrangement links TRBV25-1 to TRBJ2-2, with a possible D match to TRBD2 (7 bases). The CDR3 extends over 17 amino acids. V was pared by 1 base and J by 2 bases, with 14 bases between. The germline V gene has CDR1 MGHDK and CDR2 SYGVNS. The CDR3 is CASSEFGGGENTGELFF. Here the CDR3 DNA reads TGTGCCAGCAGTGAATTCGGAGGGGGGGAAAACACCGGGGAGCTGTTTTTT.

This chain joins TRBV11-2 and TRBJ2-7, with TRBD2 identical over 8 bases. The CDR3 runs 14 residues. Per germline, CDR1 SGHAT and CDR2 FQNNGV. The V gene end was trimmed by 5 bases and the J gene end by 6 bases; junction bases not matched to a gene: 9. CDR3 protein: CASSRAGANREQYF. CDR3 nucleotide sequence: TGTGCCAGCAGCCGAGCGGGAGCCAATCGCGAGCAGTACTTC.

This chain connects TRBV5-4 to TRBJ2-3; tentatively, D is TRBD2 (6 bases). V lost 4 bases and J lost 0, with 15 bases in between. CDR3 size: 16 residues. Per germline, CDR1 SGHNT and CDR2 YYREEE (reference sequence). DNA for the CDR3: TGTGCCAGCAGCAAAGCCGGGACTGCAAGCACAGATACGCAGTATTTT. It codes for CASSKAGTASTDTQYF.

The chain recombines TRBV10-3 with TRBJ2-1; 14 bases fit TRBD2. V was clipped by 0 bases and J by 4 bases; unmatched bases: 11. CDR3 length: 20 residues. Germline CDR1 ENHRY, CDR2 SYGVKD. CDR3 in amino acids: CAISESRTSGRPISYNEQFF. Here the CDR3 DNA reads TGTGCCATCAGTGAGTCCCGGACTAGCGGGAGGCCCATCTCTTACAATGAGCAGTTCTTC.

The chain couples TRBV7-2 to TRBJ2-7; D possibly corresponds to TRBD2 (7 bases). Trimming stripped 2 bases from V and 4 bases from J, with 21 bases between. CDR1 is SGHTA, CDR2 FQGNSA, per germline. The length of the CDR3 is 17 residues. The CDR3 loop is CASSLNLRAGGLYEQYF. CDR3 coding DNA: TGTGCCAGCAGCTTAAACCTCCGAGCCGGGGGGCTATACGAGCAGTACTTC.

The rearrangement links TRBV2 to TRBJ1-5; D not resolved. The V and J ends lost 6 bases and 6 bases respectively, with 12 bases between them. CDR3 length: 13 residues. Germline values: CDR1 SNHLY, CDR2 FYNNEI. CDR3 sequence: CASSRPGGQPQHF. CDR3 in DNA: TGTGCCAGCAGCCGACCGGGAGGTCAGCCCCAGCATTTT.

The rearrangement uses TRBV11-1 and TRBJ2-7, with 10 bases that match TRBD2. V lost 2 bases and J lost 2; bases outside the gene matches: 0. The CDR3 consists of 14 residues. Germline V gene lookup returns CDR1 SGHAT and CDR2 FQDESV (reference sequence). The CDR3 loop is CASSLLAGAYEQYF. The DNA for the CDR3 is TGTGCCAGCAGCTTACTAGCGGGAGCCTACGAGCAGTACTTC.